Below are 5 T cell receptor beta chains sequenced from a single sample in a study of CD8 T cell repertoires and HIV-1 epitope variants. No antigen is known for these receptors. Data came from immunoSEQ multiplex PCR; TCRdb stores just in-frame clones and leaves some out. This sample yields fewer than 7,000 clones, of which around 63% are seen a single time; around 40% belongs to the top ten. The sample taken for sequencing was cultured CD8+ T cells derived from PBMCs. All receptors come from a male donor with HIV.

The rearrangement joins TRBV19 to TRBJ2-7; the match to TRBD1 covers 7 bases. The J segment lost 4 bases and the V segment lost 6 bases, leaving 9 bases of the junction unmatched. Germline loops: CDR1 LNHDA, CDR2 SQIVND (reference sequence). This CDR3 contains 14 residues. CDR3 loop: CASSRTGNFYEQYF. The CDR3 DNA follows: TGTGCCAGTAGCAGGACAGGCAATTTTTACGAGCAGTACTTC.

This chain uses TRBV7-3 with TRBJ1-1; 8 bases align to TRBD1. CDR3 length: 15 amino acids. V dropped 5 bases and J dropped 3; count of bases not matched to a gene: 8. Germline V gene lookup returns CDR1 SGHTA and CDR2 FQGTGA. The CDR3 protein is CASSPGQGKDTEAFF. The CDR3 DNA sequence: TGTGCCAGCAGCCCTGGACAGGGAAAGGACACTGAAGCTTTCTTT.

The chain carries TRBV9 and TRBJ2-7; no reliable D call. The CDR3 length is 13 residues. Germline V CDR1 and CDR2: SGDLS, YYNGEE. V was cut by 0 bases and J by 3 bases, with 7 bases left in between. CDR3 in amino acids: CASSVGGDYEQYF. DNA for the CDR3: TGTGCCAGCAGCGTAGGGGGTGACTACGAGCAGTACTTC.

This clone came up a few times. This chain connects TRBV30 to TRBJ1-2; possible D gene TRBD1, 6 bases. Germline V gene lookup returns CDR1 GTSNPN and CDR2 SVGIG (reference sequence). This CDR3 spans 12 amino acids. Trimming removed 5 bases at V and 8 bases at J, with 15 bases between. The CDR3, as DNA: TGTGCCTGGGCCAGGGGTGAGAGCGGCTACACCTTC. It is translated as CAWARGESGYTF.

V gene TRBV6-4 combines with J gene TRBJ1-1; D remains unclear. The CDR3 spans 13 residues. Germline V CDR1 and CDR2: MRHNA, SNTAGT. Trimming shortened V by 2 bases and J by 1 base, and 5 bases separated the two germline ends. This CDR3 reads CASSDTWNTEAFF. CDR3 DNA: TGTGCCAGCAGTGACACTTGGAACACTGAAGCTTTCTTT.